The 15 T cell receptor beta chains reported below all come from one sample, sequenced in a study of CD8+ T cells in alopecia areata. The treatment: oral pan-JAK inhibitor, 5-10 mg twice daily. RNA was extracted and reverse transcribed into cDNA as the sequencing template. Assay: immunoSEQ multiplex PCR; the TCRdb copy retains only in-frame clones and omits some. The data contain 210,000 or so clones, around 65% of them singletons. The specimen was CD4+ T cells sorted from blood, collected between weeks 43 and 45, from a patient treated with tofacitinib. These receptors originate from a human donor with alopecia areata.

The chain employs TRBV9 and TRBJ1-2, with 7 nucleotides matching TRBD1. The J segment lost 5 bases and the V segment lost 4 bases, leaving 5 bases of the junction unmatched. Germline V gene data show CDR1 as SGDLS and CDR2 as YYNGEE. This CDR3 spans 13 amino acids. The CDR3 region is CASSQRTGYGYTF. The DNA for the CDR3 is TGTGCCAGCAGCCAACGGACAGGATATGGCTACACCTTC.

This clone turned up a few times. The chain couples TRBV11-3 to TRBJ2-3; 14 bases are shared with TRBD2. V lost 6 bases and J lost 6; bases outside the gene matches: 5. Per germline, CDR1 SGHNT and CDR2 YENEEA. This CDR3 is 15 amino acids long. The CDR3 DNA sequence: TGTGCCAGCAGATCTGGACTAGCGGGGGGTGATACGCAGTATTTT. Translation: CASRSGLAGGDTQYF.

The V and J genes are TRBV11-1 and TRBJ2-2, with D tentatively TRBD2 (7 bases). The V end was cut by 5 bases, the J end by 4 bases, with 14 bases between. CDR3 length equals 15 residues. The V gene's germline CDR1 is SGHAT and CDR2 FQDESV (reference sequence). CDR3 amino acids: CASSLRGGSTGELFF. CDR3 in DNA: TGTGCCAGCAGCCTCAGGGGAGGGAGCACCGGGGAGCTGTTTTTT.

The genes are TRBV29-1 and TRBJ1-1; 9 nucleotides line up with TRBD1. The CDR3 consists of 12 residues. The germline V gene encodes CDR1 SQVTM and CDR2 ANQGSEA. V was pared by 0 bases and J by 10 bases, with 3 bases of the junction left unmatched. CDR3: CSVEDLDRGAFF. The DNA for the CDR3 is TGCAGCGTTGAAGATCTGGACAGGGGAGCTTTCTTT.

The chain links TRBV25-1 to TRBJ2-3; 10 nucleotides agree with TRBD1. The V segment lost 4 bases and the J segment 4 bases; nucleotides outside the gene matches: 11. This CDR3 has 17 amino acids. CDR1 and CDR2 (germline): MGHDK, SYGVNS. The CDR3 here is CASSGYAGTGEADTQYF. The CDR3 DNA follows: TGTGCCAGCAGTGGGTATGCCGGGACAGGGGAGGCAGATACGCAGTATTTT.

In nucleotides, the CDR3 is TGTGCCATCAGTGAGTCAGCACAGATCCAAGAGACCCAGTACTTC. This translates into CAISESAQIQETQYF. The chain employs TRBV10-3 and TRBJ2-5, with D unresolved. Per the germline V gene, CDR1 is ENHRY and CDR2 is SYGVKD. The V end lost 0 bases, the J end lost 1 base, and 9 bases lay between the germline ends. The CDR3 covers 15 residues.

V is TRBV2 and J is TRBJ2-1, with 8 nucleotides matching TRBD1. The V gene end was trimmed by 4 bases and the J gene end by 8 bases; junction bases not matched to a gene: 10. Germline V gives CDR1 SNHLY, CDR2 FYNNEI. The CDR3 runs to 15 residues. The DNA of the CDR3 is TGTGCCAGCAGTGGAGAGACAGGGGCTAGCGATGAGCAGTTCTTC. Its translation: CASSGETGASDEQFF.

The CDR3 protein is CASSLSTGKAGANVLTF. CDR3 nucleotide sequence: TGTGCCAGCAGTTTATCCACAGGGAAAGCTGGGGCCAACGTCCTGACTTTC. The genes are TRBV28 and TRBJ2-6; D is perhaps TRBD1 (6 bases). The CDR3 has 17 residues. Trimming took off 1 base at V and 2 bases at J, with 12 bases between the two ends. Germline assignment: CDR1 MDHEN and CDR2 SYDVKM.

The V gene is TRBV28, the J gene TRBJ1-1, with D uncertain. Germline loops: CDR1 MDHEN, CDR2 SYDVKM. Trimming stripped 4 bases from V and 3 bases from J, with 6 bases between. CDR3 length: 12 residues. The CDR3 region is CASSSADTEAFF. CDR3 in DNA: TGTGCCAGCAGTTCCGCGGACACTGAAGCTTTCTTT. Combining the CDR3 with reference TRBV28 and TRBJ1-1 gives the whole variable domain DVKVTQSSRYLVKRTGEKVFLECVQDMDHENMFWYRQDPGLGLRLIYFSYDVKMKEKGDIPEGYSVSREKKERFSLILESASTNQTSMYLCASSSADTEAFFGQGTRLTVV.

The CDR3 DNA reads TGTGCCAGCAGCTTTCAGTTCCAAGAGACCCAGTACTTC. It encodes CASSFQFQETQYF. This chain joins TRBV7-2 and TRBJ2-5, with unresolved D. This CDR3 comprises 13 residues. V was trimmed by 3 bases and J by 1 base, leaving 6 bases between them. CDR1 is SGHTA, CDR2 FQGNSA, per germline.

The V gene is TRBV5-1, the J gene TRBJ1-1; no firm D call. V was cut by 0 bases and J by 3 bases, with 6 bases left in between. CDR3 length: 13 residues. Germline CDR1 reads SGHRS; CDR2 reads YFSETQ. The CDR3 sequence: CASSLDGYTEAFF. The CDR3 region has the DNA TGCGCCAGCAGCTTGGACGGTTACACTGAAGCTTTCTTT.

This clone has just a few counts. In DNA, the CDR3 is TGCAGCGTCGGGGACAGGGTAGACACCGGGGAGCTGTTTTTT. Its protein is CSVGDRVDTGELFF. The genes are TRBV29-1 and TRBJ2-2; 9 nucleotides agree with TRBD1. The CDR3 spans 14 residues. Trimming cost V 6 bases and J 3 bases; bases outside gene matches: 5. Looked up from germline, CDR1 is SQVTM and CDR2 is ANQGSEA.

The V call is TRBV7-2, the J call TRBJ1-4, with 9 bases identical to TRBD1. V lost 6 bases, J lost 8 bases, and 10 bases stayed unmatched. Germline V gene lookup returns CDR1 SGHTA and CDR2 FQGNSA. The CDR3 spans 15 residues. CDR3 region: CASRSAGQGEEKLFF. CDR3 in DNA: TGTGCCAGCAGGTCCGCGGGACAGGGTGAAGAAAAACTGTTTTTT.

The chain couples TRBV4-3 to TRBJ1-3; D is uncertain. Germline V CDR1 and CDR2: LGHNA, YSLEER. Trimming left V 1 base short and J 0 bases short, with 10 bases between. The CDR3 consists of 16 residues. CDR3 region: CASSQGAAISGNTIYF. For the CDR3, the DNA is TGCGCCAGCAGCCAAGGAGCAGCTATCTCTGGAAACACCATATATTTT.

This chain links TRBV29-1 with TRBJ1-1; D gene unclear. Per the germline V gene, CDR1 is SQVTM and CDR2 is ANQGSEA. Trimming stripped 4 bases from V and 4 bases from J, with 7 bases between. This CDR3 is built from 11 residues. The CDR3 region has the DNA TGCAGCGTTGCCCCCGGCACTGAAGCTTTCTTT. Encoded protein: CSVAPGTEAFF.